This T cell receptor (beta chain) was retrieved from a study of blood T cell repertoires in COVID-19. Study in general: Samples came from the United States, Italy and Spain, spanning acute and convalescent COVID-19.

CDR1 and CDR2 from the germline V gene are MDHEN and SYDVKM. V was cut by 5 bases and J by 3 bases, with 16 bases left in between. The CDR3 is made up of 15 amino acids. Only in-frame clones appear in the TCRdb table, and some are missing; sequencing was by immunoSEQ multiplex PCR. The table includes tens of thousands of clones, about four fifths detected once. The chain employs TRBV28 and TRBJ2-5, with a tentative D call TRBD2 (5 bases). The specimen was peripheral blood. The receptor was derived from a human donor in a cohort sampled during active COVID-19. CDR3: CASSPWPSEEETQYF. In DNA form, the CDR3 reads TGTGCCAGCAGTCCCTGGCCCTCGGAGGAAGAGACCCAGTACTTC. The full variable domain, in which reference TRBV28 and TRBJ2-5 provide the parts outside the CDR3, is DVKVTQSSRYLVKRTGEKVFLECVQDMDHENMFWYRQDPGLGLRLIYFSYDVKMKEKGDIPEGYSVSREKKERFSLILESASTNQTSMYLCASSPWPSEEETQYFGPGTRLLVL.